The 31 T cell receptor beta chains given below trace back to one sample, sequenced in a study of naive and memory T cell subsets (dated 2017 in TCRdb). Receptors were amplified or captured by UMI-ligation and nested PCR. The sample was run on an Illumina MiSeq. An equimolar mix of two oligonucleotides covering both TRBC1 and TRBC2 was used as the beta constant-region primer. The ligated cDNA went through four rounds of PCR with nested alpha and beta constant-region primers together with the SP2 primer. TCRdb handled the public reads itself, with Q25 trimming in fastp and clone calling in MiXCR, and kept productive beta chains. A single entry per CDR3 protein holds the most common genes and DNA from its merged rows. The sample has 95,000 to 150,000 distinct CDR3 sequences on record, 36% of them singletons. Less than 1% of the sample lies in the top ten. The sequencing sample was made of central memory CD4+ T cells from blood. Reading the label with the study, this specimen's cell subset or site is: central memory, CD45RA- CD27+. These receptors originate from a human donor in good health.

The chain employs TRBV20-1 and TRBJ1-5, with TRBD1 matching 9 bases. With V trimmed by 7 bases and J by 3 bases, 10 bases remained unmatched. This CDR3 has 15 amino acids. In germline, CDR1 is DFQATT, CDR2 SNEGSKA (reference sequence). CDR3 residues: CSVVQGAEVNQPQHF. The CDR3 bases are TGCAGTGTCGTACAGGGGGCTGAGGTCAATCAGCCCCAGCATTTT.

This clonotype was recorded a few times. The rearrangement joins TRBV7-9 to TRBJ1-1; D is uncertain. This CDR3 is built from 13 residues. Looked up from germline, CDR1 is SEHNR and CDR2 is FQNEAQ (reference sequence). The V gene lost 5 bases and the J gene lost 1 base, with 8 bases spanning the gap. The CDR3 protein is CASSPLRNTEAFF. The CDR3 bases are TGTGCCAGCAGCCCCCTCAGGAACACTGAAGCTTTCTTT.

This clonotype has only a few counts. J is TRBJ2-5 and V is TRBV7-3; 11 bases agree with TRBD1. The CDR3 covers 15 residues. Germline lookup yields CDR1 SGHTA and CDR2 FQGTGA. V lost 0 bases, J lost 5 bases, and 2 bases stayed unmatched. CDR3 residues: CASSLTGQGGETQYF. CDR3 nucleotides: TGTGCCAGCAGCTTAACGGGACAGGGGGGGGAGACCCAGTACTTC.

V gene TRBV2 combines with J gene TRBJ2-1; TRBD2 agrees at 12 bases. CDR3 length: 17 residues. Germline assignment: CDR1 SNHLY and CDR2 FYNNEI. Unmatched junction bases numbered 12, after V lost 5 bases and J lost 7 bases. The CDR3 DNA reads as TGTGCCAGCAGTAGACCTAGCGGGAGGGCCCTCGGGAATGAGCAGTTCTTC. Protein product: CASSRPSGRALGNEQFF.

This clonotype was counted ten times or more. In DNA form, the CDR3 reads TGTGCCAGCAGCCGACTAGGCTTGGGGGGCGAGCAGTACTTC. Its translation: CASSRLGLGGEQYF. The rearrangement links TRBV6-5 to TRBJ2-7; a weak D match, TRBD2 (6 bases). The length of the CDR3 is 14 residues. V lost 6 bases and J 6 bases, leaving 18 bases between the germline ends. Germline-derived CDR1 and CDR2 are MNHEY and SVGAGI.

The rearrangement uses TRBV27 and TRBJ2-2; possible D gene TRBD1, 6 bases. CDR3 length: 16 residues. The V and J ends lost 4 bases and 1 base respectively, with 13 bases between them. CDR1 is MNHEY, CDR2 SMNVEV, per germline (reference sequence). CDR3 in amino acids: CASSSRTGKNTGELFF. CDR3 sequence (DNA): TGTGCCAGCAGTTCTAGAACAGGGAAGAACACCGGGGAGCTGTTTTTT.

V and J are TRBV29-1 and TRBJ2-7, with 13 bases matching TRBD2. The CDR3 is made up of 13 amino acids. V shed 4 bases, J shed 6 bases, and the junction held 3 bases outside the gene matches. Germline CDR1 SQVTM, CDR2 ANQGSEA. CDR3 bases: TGCAGCGTTGTACTAGCGGGAGGGCCCGAGCAGTACTTC. Translated, it gives CSVVLAGGPEQYF.

V and J are TRBV29-1 and TRBJ2-3; D not resolved. Trimming shortened V by 8 bases and J by 3 bases, and 9 bases separated the two germline ends. CDR1 SQVTM and CDR2 ANQGSEA come from the germline V gene. The CDR3 is made up of 11 amino acids. Written as DNA, the CDR3 is TGCAGCTTAACAGCAACAGATACGCAGTATTTT. Amino acids: CSLTATDTQYF.

This clonotype was seen more than once but under ten times. The chain recombines TRBV12-5 with TRBJ2-1, with 15 bases fitting TRBD2. There are 17 residues in the CDR3. V lost 5 bases, J lost 4 bases, and 6 bases stayed unmatched. CDR1 is LGHNT, CDR2 FRNRAP, per germline. The CDR3 here is CASGTRTSGRGYNEQFF. CDR3 in DNA: TGTGCTAGTGGTACACGGACTAGCGGGAGGGGATACAATGAGCAGTTCTTC.

This clonotype was observed a handful of times. The chain has TRBV27 and TRBJ2-5; 7 bases match TRBD1. Germline values: CDR1 MNHEY, CDR2 SMNVEV (reference sequence). Trimming at V came to 2 bases and at J to 5 bases, leaving 8 bases not matched to a gene. This CDR3 region has 15 residues. This chain's CDR3 is CASSLRLTGWETQYF. CDR3 nucleotide sequence: TGTGCCAGCAGTTTAAGGCTGACAGGGTGGGAGACCCAGTACTTC.

CDR3 in amino acids: CSAALGADTQYF. The CDR3 nucleotides are TGCAGTGCGGCTCTAGGGGCAGATACGCAGTATTTT. The J gene is TRBJ2-3, the V gene TRBV20-1, with a tentative D call TRBD1 (5 bases). V lost 6 bases and J lost 4, with 11 bases in between. This CDR3 is 12 amino acids long. The germline CDR1 and CDR2 sequences are DFQATT and SNEGSKA (reference sequence).

This clonotype turned up a few times. The V call is TRBV3-1, the J call TRBJ2-6, with D possibly being TRBD1 or TRBD2 (5 bases each). The V gene lost 4 bases and the J gene lost 0 bases, with 7 bases spanning the gap. Germline assignment: CDR1 LGHDT and CDR2 YNNKEL (reference sequence). This CDR3 comprises 15 residues. CDR3 loop: CASSPRGSGANVLTF. DNA of the CDR3: TGTGCCAGCAGCCCGAGGGGCTCTGGGGCCAACGTCCTGACTTTC.

This chain's CDR3 is CASRTRGTPSYEQYF. The DNA for the CDR3 is TGTGCCAGCAGAACCCGTGGGACACCTTCCTACGAGCAGTACTTC. This sequence joins TRBV28 and TRBJ2-7; D is perhaps TRBD1 (6 bases). The ends were cut back, 6 bases at V and 1 base at J, with 16 bases in the middle. Germline V lookup: CDR1 MDHEN, CDR2 SYDVKM. This CDR3 is 15 amino acids long.

This clonotype was detected a few times. J is TRBJ1-6 and V is TRBV5-1; tentatively, D is TRBD1 (5 bases). The CDR3 extends over 15 amino acids. Looked up from germline, CDR1 is SGHRS and CDR2 is YFSETQ. V was shortened by 0 bases and J by 7 bases, with 11 bases between the two germline ends. The CDR3 is CASSLAGAENSPLHF. The CDR3 DNA reads as TGCGCCAGCAGCTTGGCCGGGGCAGAAAATTCACCCCTCCACTTT.

The genes are TRBV3-1 and TRBJ2-3; perhaps D is TRBD1 or TRBD2 (6 bases each). This CDR3 region has 12 residues. V dropped 2 bases and J dropped 8 bases, with 8 bases sitting between them. From germline, CDR1 is LGHDT and CDR2 YNNKEL (reference sequence). CDR3 sequence: CASSQPGATQYF. The CDR3 nucleotides read TGTGCCAGCAGCCAACCGGGGGCTACGCAGTATTTT.

This chain uses TRBV5-1 with TRBJ2-3; D may be TRBD2 (5 bases). The CDR3 contains 15 residues. V was shortened by 1 base and J by 4 bases, with 13 bases between the two germline ends. Germline CDR1 and CDR2: SGHRS and YFSETQ. CDR3 sequence: CASSLPGTSSDTQYF. In DNA form, the CDR3 reads TGCGCCAGCAGCTTGCCGGGAACCTCATCAGATACGCAGTATTTT.

The chain uses TRBV20-1 and TRBJ1-5, with 7 nucleotides matching TRBD1. From germline, CDR1 is DFQATT and CDR2 SNEGSKA (reference sequence). The length of the CDR3 is 16 residues. The J segment lost 6 bases and the V segment lost 6 bases, leaving 17 bases of the junction unmatched. Here the CDR3 reads CSANPNRGSYTQPQHF. CDR3 DNA sequence: TGCAGTGCAAACCCAAACAGGGGATCGTATACTCAGCCCCAGCATTTT.

In this sample, this clonotype turned up many times. The chain joins TRBV28 to TRBJ2-7; 7 bases line up with TRBD1. The CDR3 runs to 15 residues. V lost 8 bases and J lost 1; bases outside the gene matches: 11. The germline V gene encodes CDR1 MDHEN and CDR2 SYDVKM. In DNA, the CDR3 is TGTGCCAGCCTACTTGACAGGGTCAATTCCTACGAGCAGTACTTC. This gives the protein CASLLDRVNSYEQYF. Full variable domain (remainder filled in from reference TRBV28 and TRBJ2-7): DVKVTQSSRYLVKRTGEKVFLECVQDMDHENMFWYRQDPGLGLRLIYFSYDVKMKEKGDIPEGYSVSREKKERFSLILESASTNQTSMYLCASLLDRVNSYEQYFGPGTRLTVT.

In regard to this clonotype: Sequence at one end of the junction differs from germline and may be a read error. The rearrangement links TRBV20-1 to TRBJ2-1; 9 bases agree with TRBD1. Germline assignment: CDR1 DFQATT and CDR2 SNEGSKA (reference sequence). The CDR3 totals 12 residues. CDR3: CSARVPGQGLVF. CDR3 sequence (DNA): TGCAGTGCTAGGGTCCCGGGACAGGGTTTGGTCTTC.

This clonotype appeared a few times. The chain combines TRBV14 with TRBJ2-2, with D unresolved. Germline CDR1 is SGHDN and CDR2 is FVKESK. This CDR3 is built from 14 residues. V lost 2 bases and J lost 0, with 4 bases in between. For the CDR3, the DNA is TGTGCCAGCAGCCAACGAGCGAACACCGGGGAGCTGTTTTTT. Translating gives CASSQRANTGELFF.

This clonotype has more than one count but fewer than ten. The gene calls are TRBV29-1 and TRBJ1-1; D gene uncertain. Trimming removed 6 bases at V and 1 base at J, with 12 bases between. CDR3 length: 13 amino acids. The V gene's germline CDR1 is SQVTM and CDR2 ANQGSEA. CDR3 bases: TGCAGCGTCCCACGCGAATCGAACACTGAAGCTTTCTTT. Its translation: CSVPRESNTEAFF. The entire variable domain, with the rest obtained from reference TRBV29-1 and TRBJ1-1, is as follows: SAVISQKPSRDICQRGTSLTIQCQVDSQVTMMFWYRQQPGQSLTLIATANQGSEATYESGFVIDKFPISRPNLTFSTLTVSNMSPEDSSIYLCSVPRESNTEAFFGQGTRLTVV.

The chain links TRBV6-2 or TRBV6-3 to TRBJ2-5; TRBD2 matches 9 bases. Germline trimming cut 1 base from V and 3 bases from J; bases unmatched to any gene: 6. CDR1 is MNHEY, CDR2 SVGEGT, per germline. The CDR3 length is 16 residues. CDR3 in DNA: TGTGCCAGCAGTTACTGGCTAGCGGGATCGGAAGAGACCCAGTACTTC. Translation: CASSYWLAGSEETQYF.

This clonotype was found a few times. V gene TRBV6-1 combines with J gene TRBJ2-1; D remains ambiguous. Germline loops: CDR1 MNHNS, CDR2 SASEGT. The V end was cut by 4 bases, the J end by 9 bases, with 13 bases between. The CDR3 is made up of 13 amino acids. The DNA for the CDR3 is TGTGCCAGCAGTGGGGAAGGGTGGACTGAGCAGTTCTTC. It yields the protein CASSGEGWTEQFF.

V usage is TRBV10-3 and J usage is TRBJ2-7; D ambiguous. The germline V gene has CDR1 ENHRY and CDR2 SYGVKD. The CDR3 has 12 residues. The V end lost 0 bases, the J end lost 7 bases, and 7 bases lay between the germline ends. CDR3 loop: CAISESTREQYF. DNA for the CDR3: TGTGCCATCAGTGAGTCGACTCGGGAGCAGTACTTC.

This clonotype was counted many times. V gene TRBV19 combines with J gene TRBJ2-1, with D maybe TRBD2 (5 bases). Trimming pared 3 bases from V and 8 bases from J, leaving 11 bases between. The CDR3 is 13 amino acids. CDR1 LNHDA and CDR2 SQIVND come from the germline V gene (reference sequence). The CDR3 DNA is TGTGCCAGTAGTATTTCGGGGTGGGATGAGCAGTTCTTC. It specifies CASSISGWDEQFF.

A few counts support this clonotype. The rearrangement links TRBV6-6 to TRBJ2-5, with D maybe TRBD1 (6 bases). The V end was cut by 5 bases, the J end by 5 bases, with 12 bases between. Germline assignment: CDR1 MNHNY and CDR2 SVGAGI (reference sequence). The CDR3 contains 13 residues. In nucleotides, the CDR3 is TGTGCCAGCAGTAGGACAGTATCCGAGACCCAGTACTTC. The encoded protein is CASSRTVSETQYF.

The chain combines TRBV7-9 with TRBJ2-2, with 9 bases matching TRBD1. Germline-derived CDR1 and CDR2 are SEHNR and FQNEAQ (reference sequence). This CDR3 is built from 16 residues. V lost 3 bases to trimming and J lost 6 bases; unmatched junction nucleotides: 8. The CDR3 is CASSLTTGGSPGELFF. The CDR3 bases are TGTGCCAGCAGCTTGACGACAGGGGGGTCCCCCGGGGAGCTGTTTTTT.

A few counts support this clonotype. This sequence joins TRBV6-5 and TRBJ2-2; D is unclear. The CDR3 covers 12 residues. CDR1 is MNHEY and CDR2 is SVGAGI in the germline V gene. Trimming removed 6 bases at V and 6 bases at J, with 8 bases between. CDR3: CASSPVPGELFF. The CDR3 bases are TGTGCCAGCAGCCCAGTCCCCGGGGAGCTGTTTTTT.

There are a few counts of this clonotype. The chain couples TRBV5-1 to TRBJ1-2; maybe TRBD1 (6 bases). The length of the CDR3 is 16 residues. Trimming stripped 4 bases from V and 0 bases from J, with 16 bases between. Germline V gene sequence: CDR1 SGHRS, CDR2 YFSETQ. The CDR3 is CASSRSTGKPNYGYTF. The CDR3 DNA reads as TGCGCCAGCAGCCGTTCTACAGGGAAGCCTAACTATGGCTACACCTTC.

The chain combines TRBV18 with TRBJ2-5; D may correspond to TRBD1 or TRBD2 (5 bases each). CDR1 and CDR2 (germline): KGHSH, LQKENI. This CDR3 spans 16 amino acids. Deletions cut 5 bases from V and 5 bases from J, with 21 bases between. The CDR3 DNA is TGTGCCAGCTCAGATTATGGGACGCCAGAGGGGGAGACCCAGTACTTC. Its protein is CASSDYGTPEGETQYF.

The chain uses TRBV20-1 and TRBJ1-1; D gene uncertain. CDR1 and CDR2 (germline): DFQATT, SNEGSKA (reference sequence). The CDR3 extends over 13 amino acids. Trimming cost V 4 bases and J 1 base, with 10 bases left between them. CDR3 sequence reads: CSAKGWTNTEAFF. Written as DNA, the CDR3 is TGCAGTGCTAAAGGTTGGACGAACACTGAAGCTTTCTTT.